The 14 T cell receptor beta chains reported below all come from one sample, sequenced in a study of blood T cell repertoires in COVID-19. Some clones are missing from TCRdb's copy, which holds only in-frame ones; the method was immunoSEQ multiplex PCR. The table shows over 120,000 clones, with approximately 86% occurring only once. The sequenced sample was peripheral blood. The receptors shown here come from a woman aged 50 to 60 with acute or convalescent COVID-19.

The chain recombines TRBV10-3 with TRBJ1-2; no firm D call. V was clipped by 3 bases and J by 4 bases, with 12 bases between them. Germline V gene data show CDR1 as ENHRY and CDR2 as SYGVKD. CDR3 length equals 14 residues. For the CDR3, the DNA is TGTGCCATCAGTGACGTCACGGGGTTCTATGGCTACACCTTC. Translation gives CAISDVTGFYGYTF.

The CDR3 spells CASSPTGGKGYNSPLHF. In DNA, the CDR3 is TGTGCCAGCAGTCCGACGGGAGGGAAGGGCTATAATTCACCCCTCCACTTT. The chain couples TRBV9 to TRBJ1-6; D uncertain. CDR1 is SGDLS, CDR2 YYNGEE, per germline. Trimming took 5 bases from V and 3 from J, leaving 18 bases between them. The CDR3 totals 17 residues.

The chain uses TRBV29-1 and TRBJ2-5; 7 bases agree with TRBD2. The CDR3 runs 14 residues. Germline-derived CDR1 and CDR2 are SQVTM and ANQGSEA. V gave up 7 bases and J gave up 4 bases; unmatched junction bases: 12. The DNA of the CDR3 is TGCAGCGCTCCCTCGACTAGCTCAGGAGAGACCCAGTACTTC. This translates into CSAPSTSSGETQYF. The entire variable domain, with the rest obtained from reference TRBV29-1 and TRBJ2-5, is as follows: SAVISQKPSRDICQRGTSLTIQCQVDSQVTMMFWYRQQPGQSLTLIATANQGSEATYESGFVIDKFPISRPNLTFSTLTVSNMSPEDSSIYLCSAPSTSSGETQYFGPGTRLLVL.

The rearrangement uses TRBV24-1 and TRBJ2-6; a weak D match, TRBD2 (5 bases). Germline lookup yields CDR1 KGHDR and CDR2 SFDVKD. The CDR3 spans 20 residues. Deletions cut 8 bases from V and 0 bases from J, with 25 bases between. The CDR3 reads CATTGSGFFRERSGANVLTF. The CDR3 region has the DNA TGTGCCACCACAGGATCGGGGTTCTTTAGAGAACGCTCTGGGGCCAACGTCCTGACTTTC.

The chain links TRBV7-9 to TRBJ2-3; TRBD2 aligns across 13 bases. The V and J ends lost 7 bases and 3 bases, in that order; junction bases with no gene match: 10. Germline CDR1 SEHNR, CDR2 FQNEAQ (reference sequence). The CDR3 has 17 amino acids. The CDR3 here is CASTPRTSGSGTDTQYF. As DNA, the CDR3 is TGTGCCAGCACACCCCGGACTAGCGGGAGCGGTACAGATACGCAGTATTTT.

Only one count was recorded for this clone. This chain joins TRBV30 and TRBJ2-7, with 15 bases that match TRBD2. This CDR3 has 15 residues. The V and J ends lost 4 bases and 6 bases, in that order; junction bases with no gene match: 7. The V gene's germline CDR1 is GTSNPN and CDR2 SVGIG (reference sequence). CDR3 in amino acids: CAWNGLAGGPSEQYF. In nucleotides, the CDR3 is TGTGCCTGGAACGGACTAGCGGGAGGGCCCAGCGAGCAGTACTTC.

The chain carries TRBV2 and TRBJ1-1, with D uncertain. V was clipped by 8 bases and J by 1 base, with 11 bases between them. The CDR3 contains 13 residues. Germline V gene sequence: CDR1 SNHLY, CDR2 FYNNEI. Here the CDR3 reads CASGRDRNTEAFF. The CDR3 DNA reads as TGTGCCAGCGGCCGGGATAGGAACACTGAAGCTTTCTTT. Looking up the rest from reference TRBV2 and TRBJ1-1 gives the full variable domain: EPEVTQTPSHQVTQMGQEVILRCVPISNHLYFYWYRQILGQKVEFLVSFYNNEISEKSEIFDDQFSVERPDGSNFTLKIRSTKLEDSAMYFCASGRDRNTEAFFGQGTRLTVV.

This clone was observed a few times. The chain carries TRBV11-2 and TRBJ2-7, with 13 positions matching TRBD2. Germline CDR1 reads SGHAT; CDR2 reads FQNNGV. Germline trimming cut 4 bases from V and 0 bases from J; bases unmatched to any gene: 3. This CDR3 has 16 amino acids. For the CDR3, the DNA is TGTGCCAGCAGCTCAAGGACTAGCGGGAGCTCCTACGAGCAGTACTTC. Translating gives CASSSRTSGSSYEQYF.

The chain employs TRBV19 and TRBJ2-7; TRBD2 aligns across 12 bases. CDR3 length equals 14 residues. Germline V gene sequence: CDR1 LNHDA, CDR2 SQIVND (reference sequence). With V trimmed by 8 bases and J by 3 bases, 5 bases remained unmatched. The CDR3 is CASGTTSGGYEQYF. As DNA, the CDR3 is TGTGCCAGTGGGACGACTAGCGGGGGCTACGAGCAGTACTTC. The full variable domain, with the rest looked up from reference TRBV19 and TRBJ2-7, is DGGITQSPKYLFRKEGQNVTLSCEQNLNHDAMYWYRQDPGQGLRLIYYSQIVNDFQKGDIAEGYSVSREKKESFPLTVTSAQKNPTAFYLCASGTTSGGYEQYFGPGTRLTVT.

The V gene is TRBV7-9, the J gene TRBJ2-4; 9 positions match TRBD2. The CDR3 runs 16 residues. The ends lost 5 bases at V and 4 bases at J; junction bases unmatched: 9. Germline CDR1 and CDR2: SEHNR and FQNEAQ (reference sequence). CDR3 sequence reads: CASSQPSGTVKNIQYF. The CDR3 nucleotides are TGTGCCAGCAGCCAACCTAGCGGGACCGTTAAAAACATTCAGTACTTC. Complete variable domain (other parts from reference TRBV7-9 and TRBJ2-4): DTGVSQNPRHKITKRGQNVTFRCDPISEHNRLYWYRQTLGQGPEFLTYFQNEAQLEKSRLLSDRFSAERPKGSFSTLEIQRTEQGDSAMYLCASSQPSGTVKNIQYFGAGTRLSVL.

This rearrangement joins TRBV29-1 to TRBJ2-1, with TRBD1 matching 9 bases. Losses at the gene ends were 4 bases for V and 7 bases for J; bases not matched to a gene: 5. This CDR3 has 13 amino acids. Germline values: CDR1 SQVTM, CDR2 ANQGSEA. CDR3 bases: TGCAGCGTTGCGGACAGGGGTGGAAATGAGCAGTTCTTC. Translating it yields CSVADRGGNEQFF.

The chain has TRBV30 and TRBJ1-4; D unclear. CDR1 and CDR2 (germline): GTSNPN, SVGIG (reference sequence). Trimming removed 5 bases at V and 3 bases at J, with 10 bases between. The CDR3 runs to 13 residues. CDR3 nucleotide sequence: TGTGCCTGGCAGAACAGTCCTAATGAAAAACTGTTTTTT. Amino acid sequence: CAWQNSPNEKLFF.

This clone was recorded a few times. The DNA for the CDR3 is TGTGCCAGCAGTTCAGGGAACTATGGCTACACCTTC. It translates to CASSSGNYGYTF. This chain connects TRBV28 to TRBJ1-2, with a possible D match to TRBD1 (5 bases). Germline-derived CDR1 and CDR2 are MDHEN and SYDVKM. This CDR3 is 12 amino acids long. V shed 4 bases and J shed 2 bases, with 5 bases lying between them.

The rearrangement joins TRBV19 to TRBJ2-1; maybe TRBD1 (6 bases). CDR1 LNHDA and CDR2 SQIVND come from the germline V gene (reference sequence). The CDR3 is made up of 17 amino acids. Trimming removed 3 bases at V and 1 base at J, with 16 bases between. DNA of the CDR3: TGTGCCAGTAGTATCCCGACAGGTTGGGATTCCTACAATGAGCAGTTCTTC. Its protein is CASSIPTGWDSYNEQFF.